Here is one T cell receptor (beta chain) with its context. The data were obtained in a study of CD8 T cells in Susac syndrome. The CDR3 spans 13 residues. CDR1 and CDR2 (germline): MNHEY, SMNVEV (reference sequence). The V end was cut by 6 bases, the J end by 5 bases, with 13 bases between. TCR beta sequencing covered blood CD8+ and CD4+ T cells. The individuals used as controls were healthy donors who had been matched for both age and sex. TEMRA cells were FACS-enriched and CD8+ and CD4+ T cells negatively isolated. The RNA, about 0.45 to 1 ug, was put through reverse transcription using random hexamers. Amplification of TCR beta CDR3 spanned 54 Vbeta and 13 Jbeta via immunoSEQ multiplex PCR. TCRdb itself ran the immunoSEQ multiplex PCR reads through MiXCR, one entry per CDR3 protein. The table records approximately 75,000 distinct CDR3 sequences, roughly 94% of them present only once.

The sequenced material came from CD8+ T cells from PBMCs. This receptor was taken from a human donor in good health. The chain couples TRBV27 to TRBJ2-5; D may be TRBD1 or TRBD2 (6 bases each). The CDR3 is CASSPIGGETQYF. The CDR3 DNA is TGTGCCAGCAGCCCAATAGGGGGGGAGACCCAGTACTTC.